This T cell receptor (beta chain) was documented in a study of blood T cells in healthy people across ages. Study outcomes and limitations: Roughly linear declines in TCR beta diversity per million T cells occurred with age.

PBMCs numbering at least 6.5 million were isolated per sample. A sample-barcoded 5' primer and a J-beta primer mix were used in a second PCR of roughly 7 to 11 cycles. Each of the cDNA molecules was tagged by a template-switch adaptor with 12 random nucleotides. Sequencing yielded, for each sample, at least 3 million paired-end reads carrying CDR3. TCRdb reprocessed the 5' RACE reads with MiXCR, giving one entry per CDR3 protein. This sample yields about 800,000 distinct CDR3 sequences, of which nearly 60% are seen a single time; roughly 20% belongs to the top ten. Germline V gene data show CDR1 as SQVTM and CDR2 as ANQGSEA. This CDR3 contains 13 residues. The V gene lost 7 bases and the J gene lost 9 bases, with 19 bases spanning the gap. Points on this clonotype: As yet, its antigen is unknown.

This receptor was obtained from a young man in good health. This chain uses TRBV29-1 with TRBJ2-1; D ambiguous. The sequencing input was blood. The CDR3 here is CSGYGPENCEQFF. In DNA, the CDR3 is TGCAGCGGATACGGACCCGAAAATTGTGAGCAGTTCTTC.